A single sample is the source of the 22 T cell receptor beta chains below, sequenced in a study of control samples from healthy donors and cancer patients. Using immunoSEQ multiplex PCR, the repertoire was profiled, and TCRdb retains in-frame clones only, with some absent. Altogether about 130,000 clones are present, 92% being singletons, with the ten largest covering 0.58%. The specimen sequenced was PBMCs. The receptors come from an elderly man with head and neck cancer.

The rearrangement uses TRBV18 and TRBJ1-5; a weak D match, TRBD1 (5 bases). The germline V and J ends were trimmed by 5 bases and 4 bases, with 9 bases remaining between them. Germline CDR1 reads KGHSH; CDR2 reads LQKENI. The CDR3 covers 13 residues. CDR3 sequence (DNA): TGTGCCAGCTCATTCGCAGGGAATCAGCCCCAGCATTTT. As protein: CASSFAGNQPQHF.

This chain links TRBV3-1 (or the pseudogene TRBV3-2) with TRBJ2-5, with unresolved D. In germline, CDR1 is LGHDT, CDR2 YNNKEL (reference sequence). Trimming removed 0 bases from V and 7 bases from J, with 6 bases in between. CDR3 size: 12 residues. This CDR3 reads CASSQDTTTQYF. The DNA of the CDR3 is TGTGCCAGCAGCCAAGACACGACGACCCAGTACTTC.

The rearrangement joins TRBV9 to TRBJ2-1, with TRBD2 identical over 8 bases. The germline CDR1 and CDR2 sequences are SGDLS and YYNGEE. The CDR3 is 16 residues long. Germline trimming cut 4 bases from V and 0 bases from J; bases unmatched to any gene: 6. In DNA, the CDR3 is TGTGCCAGCAGCTCCCCCAGCGGGAGCTCCTACAATGAGCAGTTCTTC. Its protein product is CASSSPSGSSYNEQFF. Full variable domain (missing parts from reference TRBV9 and TRBJ2-1): DSGVTQTPKHLITATGQRVTLRCSPRSGDLSVYWYQQSLDQGLQFLIQYYNGEERAKGNILERFSAQQFPDLHSELNLSSLELGDSALYFCASSSPSGSSYNEQFFGPGTRLTVL.

CDR3 amino acids: CASSFSPLTGGYEQYF. The CDR3 bases are TGCGCCAGCAGCTTTTCTCCCCTTACAGGGGGTTACGAGCAGTACTTC. This sequence joins TRBV5-1 and TRBJ2-7; TRBD1 matches at 8 bases. J lost 4 bases, V lost 2 bases, and 11 bases had no gene match. The CDR3 has 16 residues. CDR1 SGHRS and CDR2 YFSETQ come from the germline V gene.

The V gene is TRBV30, the J gene TRBJ2-5; D perhaps matches TRBD2 (5 bases). Trimming left V 0 bases short and J 7 bases short, with 15 bases between. CDR1 is GTSNPN and CDR2 is SVGIG in the germline V gene (reference sequence). CDR3 length: 14 amino acids. The CDR3 DNA reads TGTGCCTGGAGTGTTTTGGCAGGTCGGGGGACCCAGTACTTC. Translating it yields CAWSVLAGRGTQYF.

Note on this clone: Compared with germline, one end of the junction differs, possibly owing to a read error. This chain joins TRBV7-7 and TRBJ2-5; 9 nucleotides match TRBD2. This CDR3 spans 14 amino acids. Germline V CDR1 and CDR2: SSHAT, FNYEAQ (reference sequence). CDR3: CASSLAAGGEIQYF. CDR3 nucleotides: TGTGCCAGCAGCTTGGCCGCGGGGGGGGAGATCCAGTACTTC.

This chain uses TRBV7-9 with TRBJ1-5; D gene unclear. Trimming cost V 5 bases and J 10 bases, with 12 bases left between them. This CDR3 has 12 residues. From germline, CDR1 is SEHNR and CDR2 FQNEAQ (reference sequence). CDR3 in DNA: TGTGCCAGCAGCGAAACGAACCATCCCCAGCATTTT. Its protein product is CASSETNHPQHF.

This clone was counted once. The chain is built from TRBV16 and TRBJ2-1; 11 nucleotides agree with TRBD2. The germline V gene encodes CDR1 KGHSY and CDR2 FQNENV. The trim removed 2 bases at V and 5 bases at J, leaving 5 bases unmatched. CDR3 length: 16 residues. CDR3 sequence reads: CASSQAGTSGNNEQFF. DNA for the CDR3: TGTGCCAGCAGCCAAGCCGGGACTAGCGGTAACAATGAGCAGTTCTTC. Combining the CDR3 with reference TRBV16 and TRBJ2-1 gives the whole variable domain GEEVAQTPKHLVRGEGQKAKLYCAPIKGHSYVFWYQQVLKNEFKFLISFQNENVFDETGMPKERFSAKCLPNSPCSLEIQATKLEDSAVYFCASSQAGTSGNNEQFFGPGTRLTVL.

V gene TRBV29-1 combines with J gene TRBJ1-1; 7 nucleotides match TRBD1. The CDR3 extends over 12 amino acids. J was trimmed by 3 bases and V by 6 bases; bases with no gene match: 4. CDR1 and CDR2 (germline): SQVTM, ANQGSEA. CDR3: CSVWTGYTEAFF. In DNA form, the CDR3 reads TGCAGCGTCTGGACAGGCTACACTGAAGCTTTCTTT.

The chain has TRBV4-2 and TRBJ1-3; the D gene is possibly TRBD1 (5 bases). The V and J ends lost 1 base and 0 bases respectively, with 16 bases between them. This CDR3 contains 18 residues. The germline gives CDR1 LGHNA, CDR2 YNFKEQ. The CDR3 DNA is TGTGCCAGCAGCCAAGGAGCCGTAACAGGTACCTCTGGAAACACCATATATTTT. It translates to CASSQGAVTGTSGNTIYF.

The V gene is TRBV19, the J gene TRBJ2-7; 10 nucleotides match TRBD1. The CDR3 extends over 15 amino acids. Germline V gene sequence: CDR1 LNHDA, CDR2 SQIVND (reference sequence). With V trimmed by 6 bases and J by 4 bases, 9 bases remained unmatched. The CDR3 nucleotides are TGTGCCAGTAGCACATCGACAGGGGGCCGTTACGAGCAGTACTTC. It specifies CASSTSTGGRYEQYF.

The rearrangement uses TRBV4-1 and TRBJ2-7, with D possibly being TRBD1 (5 bases). The CDR3 is made up of 15 amino acids. The V and J ends lost 1 base and 0 bases respectively, with 10 bases between them. Germline-derived CDR1 and CDR2 are MGHRA and YSYEKL. CDR3 region: CASSQAHRYSYEQYF. CDR3 coding DNA: TGCGCCAGCAGCCAAGCCCACAGGTACTCCTACGAGCAGTACTTC.

The genes are TRBV5-1 and TRBJ1-4, with D hard to call. Between the trimmed V and J ends, which lost 0 bases and 3 bases, there was a span of 6 bases. This CDR3 is built from 14 residues. Germline V gives CDR1 SGHRS, CDR2 YFSETQ. The CDR3 reads CASSLAGPNEKLFF. In DNA form, the CDR3 reads TGCGCCAGCAGCTTGGCCGGCCCTAATGAAAAACTGTTTTTT.

The V gene is TRBV19, the J gene TRBJ1-3; D gene unclear. Trimming took off 5 bases at V and 0 bases at J, with 8 bases between the two ends. The CDR3 covers 14 residues. CDR1 is LNHDA and CDR2 is SQIVND in the germline V gene (reference sequence). The CDR3 loop reads CASSVRSSGNTIYF. For the CDR3, the DNA is TGTGCCAGTAGTGTAAGAAGCTCTGGAAACACCATATATTTT. Complete variable domain (other parts from reference TRBV19 and TRBJ1-3): DGGITQSPKYLFRKEGQNVTLSCEQNLNHDAMYWYRQDPGQGLRLIYYSQIVNDFQKGDIAEGYSVSREKKESFPLTVTSAQKNPTAFYLCASSVRSSGNTIYFGEGSWLTVV.

The CDR3 sequence is CATSATGGEHNEQFF. CDR3 bases: TGTGCCACCAGTGCCACAGGGGGGGAGCACAATGAGCAGTTCTTC. This chain joins TRBV24-1 and TRBJ2-1; TRBD1 might be the D (8 bases). The CDR3 contains 15 residues. Per the germline V gene, CDR1 is KGHDR and CDR2 is SFDVKD. Trimming removed 5 bases from V and 5 bases from J, with 15 bases in between.

V usage is TRBV5-1 and J usage is TRBJ2-5; the match to TRBD1 covers 9 bases. The V gene's germline CDR1 is SGHRS and CDR2 YFSETQ. The CDR3 spans 16 residues. The V segment lost 4 bases and the J segment 0 bases; nucleotides outside the gene matches: 7. The CDR3 DNA is TGCGCCAGCAGCACCTACAGGGGGCGCGACCAAGAGACCCAGTACTTC. Amino acid sequence: CASSTYRGRDQETQYF.

In regard to this clone: The same CDR3 also results from other DNA sequences found in this sample. The V call is TRBV5-1, the J call TRBJ1-2, with 8 bases that match TRBD1. With V trimmed by 0 bases and J by 6 bases, 1 base remained unmatched. CDR3 length: 13 residues. Germline CDR1 SGHRS, CDR2 YFSETQ. The CDR3 loop is CASSLGQGNGYTF. The CDR3 DNA reads as TGCGCCAGCAGCTTGGGACAGGGGAATGGCTACACCTTC.

V is TRBV5-6 and J is TRBJ2-2, with no clear D. V lost 4 bases to trimming and J lost 6 bases, with 7 bases between them. This CDR3 is 12 amino acids long. The germline V gene has CDR1 SGHDT and CDR2 YYEEEE. The CDR3 reads CASSISAGELFF. In DNA form, the CDR3 reads TGTGCCAGCAGCATATCGGCCGGGGAGCTGTTTTTT.

This chain uses TRBV5-1 with TRBJ2-6; 8 nucleotides align to TRBD1. In germline, CDR1 is SGHRS, CDR2 YFSETQ. J gave up 2 bases and V 0 bases, and 13 bases lay outside the gene matches. The CDR3 totals 20 residues. CDR3 amino acids: CASSLESVGQGWAGANVLTF. The CDR3 DNA is TGCGCCAGCAGCTTGGAATCCGTTGGACAGGGCTGGGCTGGGGCCAACGTCCTGACTTTC.

V usage is TRBV28 and J usage is TRBJ1-2; D gene ambiguous. The CDR3 contains 13 residues. V was cut by 6 bases and J by 5 bases, with 13 bases left in between. Germline CDR1 and CDR2: MDHEN and SYDVKM. The CDR3 region has the DNA TGTGCCAGCAGCTCCCGGGGTGGATATGGCTACACCTTC. It specifies CASSSRGGYGYTF.

The chain is built from TRBV6-4 and TRBJ1-2; 11 nucleotides agree with TRBD1. CDR1 and CDR2 from the germline V gene are MRHNA and SNTAGT. The junction had 8 bases not matched to a gene; V was cut back by 6 bases and J by 8 bases. This CDR3 is 14 amino acids long. This CDR3 is CASSSGQGAVGYTF. Written as DNA, the CDR3 is TGTGCCAGCAGCTCCGGACAGGGGGCGGTCGGCTACACCTTC.

The J gene is TRBJ2-7, the V gene TRBV3-1 (or the pseudogene TRBV3-2); 9 bases match TRBD1. There are 15 residues in the CDR3. The germline V gene encodes CDR1 LGHDT and CDR2 YNNKEL (reference sequence). V lost 4 bases, J lost 3 bases, and 7 bases stayed unmatched. CDR3 loop: CASSPGGTGIYEQYF. The DNA for the CDR3 is TGTGCCAGCAGCCCCGGCGGGACAGGGATCTACGAGCAGTACTTC.